Each of the 18 T cell receptor beta chains below was sequenced from the same sample in a study of beta chain features in type 1 diabetes. The study's findings and limits: In all four CD4+ subsets, TCRB CDR3 length was significantly, moderately reduced in type 1 diabetes.

Isolated RNA was reverse transcribed in full, so expressed TCRB transcripts were sequenced. Only in-frame clones appear in the TCRdb table, and some are missing; sequencing was by immunoSEQ multiplex PCR. The table includes 150,000 to 200,000 clones, approximately 62% detected once. Which antigens these TCRs recognize remains unknown. The sample comprised naive CD4+ T cells from blood. Receptor source: a man younger than 40 with type 1 diabetes.

This clone was seen only a few times. The chain is built from TRBV2 and TRBJ1-2; no reliable D call. V gave up 6 bases and J gave up 4 bases, with 6 bases separating them. This CDR3 has 11 residues. CDR1 and CDR2 from the germline V gene are SNHLY and FYNNEI. Here the CDR3 DNA reads TGTGCCAGCAGATGGGTCTATGGCTACACCTTC. Translating gives CASRWVYGYTF.

In this sample, this clone turned up a few times. The chain joins TRBV7-2 to TRBJ2-1, with 9 bases fitting TRBD2. The V gene's germline CDR1 is SGHTA and CDR2 FQGNSA. The length of the CDR3 is 16 residues. V shed 3 bases and J 0 bases; nucleotides not matched to a gene: 3. CDR3 in amino acids: CASSFLAGNSYNEQFF. Here the CDR3 DNA reads TGTGCCAGCAGCTTCCTAGCGGGGAACTCCTACAATGAGCAGTTCTTC.

This clone has just a few counts. The CDR3 coding sequence is TGTGCCAGTAGCGTGGGACAGGGCTCTTTCACTGAAGCTTTCTTT. Its translation is CASSVGQGSFTEAFF. V is TRBV19 and J is TRBJ1-1, with TRBD1 matching over 9 bases. The CDR3 sequence is 15 residues long. Germline loops: CDR1 LNHDA, CDR2 SQIVND (reference sequence). After removal of 6 bases from V and 4 bases from J, the junction contained 9 bases not matched to a gene. Using reference TRBV19 and TRBJ1-1 for the parts outside the CDR3, the full variable domain is DGGITQSPKYLFRKEGQNVTLSCEQNLNHDAMYWYRQDPGQGLRLIYYSQIVNDFQKGDIAEGYSVSREKKESFPLTVTSAQKNPTAFYLCASSVGQGSFTEAFFGQGTRLTVV.

This rearrangement joins TRBV25-1 to TRBJ1-5; 8 bases are shared with TRBD1. This CDR3 is 16 amino acids long. The V gene end was trimmed by 6 bases and the J gene end by 3 bases; junction bases not matched to a gene: 10. Germline lookup yields CDR1 MGHDK and CDR2 SYGVNS. Here the CDR3 reads CASSEDRALINQPQHF. DNA for the CDR3: TGTGCCAGCAGCGAGGACAGGGCTTTAATCAATCAGCCCCAGCATTTT.

This clone was observed a handful of times. This rearrangement joins TRBV18 to TRBJ1-4; the D gene is possibly TRBD1 (6 bases). V shed 3 bases and J shed 4 bases, with 9 bases lying between them. In germline, CDR1 is KGHSH, CDR2 LQKENI. This CDR3 region has 14 residues. The CDR3 region is CASSPDRSNEKLFF. The CDR3 nucleotides are TGTGCCAGCTCACCCGACAGGAGTAATGAAAAACTGTTTTTT.

With respect to this clone: This same CDR3 is encoded by further DNA sequences in the sample. The chain is built from TRBV29-1 and TRBJ2-1, with D unclear. V dropped 4 bases and J dropped 0 bases, with 10 bases sitting between them. CDR3 length: 14 amino acids. CDR1 is SQVTM and CDR2 is ANQGSEA in the germline V gene. The CDR3 DNA follows: TGCAGCGTTGCTAGGGCAAGCTCCTACAATGAGCAGTTCTTC. As protein: CSVARASSYNEQFF.

The rearrangement uses TRBV9 and TRBJ2-7; the D gene is possibly TRBD2 (5 bases). Trimming shortened V by 1 base and J by 3 bases, and 14 bases separated the two germline ends. This CDR3 contains 15 residues. The germline V gene has CDR1 SGDLS and CDR2 YYNGEE. The CDR3 is CASSVSGQRLYEQYF. The CDR3 DNA is TGTGCCAGCAGCGTAAGCGGTCAGAGACTCTACGAGCAGTACTTC.

The rearrangement joins TRBV14 to TRBJ2-7; D gene uncertain. Trimming took 0 bases from V and 0 from J, leaving 9 bases between them. Germline V lookup: CDR1 SGHDN, CDR2 FVKESK. The CDR3 totals 15 residues. The CDR3 spells CASSQDLTVSYEQYF. CDR3 nucleotides: TGTGCCAGCAGCCAAGATCTAACAGTCTCCTACGAGCAGTACTTC.

The chain joins TRBV27 to TRBJ1-5, with D possibly matching TRBD1 (5 bases). The CDR3 is made up of 14 amino acids. Trimming removed 8 bases from V and 2 bases from J, with 13 bases in between. Germline lookup yields CDR1 MNHEY and CDR2 SMNVEV (reference sequence). CDR3 in amino acids: CASGWVGRNQPQHF. The CDR3 DNA is TGTGCCAGCGGTTGGGTGGGGCGCAATCAGCCCCAGCATTTT.

The chain uses TRBV29-1 and TRBJ2-1, with a possible D match to TRBD1 (5 bases). Germline assignment: CDR1 SQVTM and CDR2 ANQGSEA. With 7 bases removed from V and 5 bases from J, the gap between germline ends came to 18 bases. This CDR3 spans 14 amino acids. CDR3 in amino acids: CSARTPDTHNEQFF. The CDR3 DNA sequence: TGCAGCGCCAGAACCCCGGACACTCACAATGAGCAGTTCTTC.

This clone appeared a few times. The chain uses TRBV9 and TRBJ2-3; 9 nucleotides align to TRBD2. Germline CDR1 reads SGDLS; CDR2 reads YYNGEE. The junction had 5 bases not matched to a gene; V was cut back by 3 bases and J by 0 bases. The CDR3 is 16 residues long. This CDR3 reads CASSGYSGGSTDTQYF. In DNA, the CDR3 is TGTGCCAGCAGCGGATATAGCGGGGGTAGCACAGATACGCAGTATTTT.

The rearrangement links TRBV30 to TRBJ2-3, with D possibly called TRBD1 or TRBD2 (5 bases each). The germline V gene encodes CDR1 GTSNPN and CDR2 SVGIG (reference sequence). This CDR3 spans 12 amino acids. Trimming stripped 3 bases from V and 2 bases from J, with 6 bases between. The CDR3 region has the DNA TGTGCCTGGAGGGGGGTCACAGATACGCAGTATTTT. It encodes CAWRGVTDTQYF.

The chain has TRBV9 and TRBJ2-7; TRBD1 or TRBD2 may be the D gene (5 bases each). Germline CDR1 SGDLS, CDR2 YYNGEE. The ends were cut back, 4 bases at V and 4 bases at J, with 15 bases in the middle. The CDR3 has 14 residues. CDR3 coding DNA: TGTGCCAGCAGCATCGGGGCTGCTGAATACGAGCAGTACTTC. Protein product: CASSIGAAEYEQYF.

This clone turned up a few times. CDR3: CAWSTTATNEKLFF. In DNA form, the CDR3 reads TGTGCCTGGAGTACGACGGCAACTAATGAAAAACTGTTTTTT. The V and J genes are TRBV30 and TRBJ1-4; D is unresolved. This CDR3 region has 14 residues. The V end was cut by 2 bases, the J end by 0 bases, with 7 bases between. Germline CDR1 reads GTSNPN; CDR2 reads SVGIG (reference sequence).

The chain couples TRBV25-1 to TRBJ2-5, with TRBD2 as a possible D gene (7 bases). The germline gives CDR1 MGHDK, CDR2 SYGVNS. Trimming stripped 3 bases from V and 4 bases from J, with 15 bases between. The CDR3 loop spans 15 amino acids. CDR3 sequence (DNA): TGTGCCAGCAGTGATCCTAGGGGGGGCGGAGAGACCCAGTACTTC. Amino acids: CASSDPRGGGETQYF. Combining the CDR3 with reference TRBV25-1 and TRBJ2-5 gives the whole variable domain EADIYQTPRYLVIGTGKKITLECSQTMGHDKMYWYQQDPGMELHLIHYSYGVNSTEKGDLSSESTVSRIRTEHFPLTLESARPSHTSQYLCASSDPRGGGETQYFGPGTRLLVL.

The chain links TRBV4-3 to TRBJ1-1; D gene uncertain. V lost 4 bases, J lost 1 base, and 16 bases lay in between. From germline, CDR1 is LGHNA and CDR2 YSLEER. The length of the CDR3 is 16 residues. CDR3 in DNA: TGCGCCAGCAGCCGGCTCACCTGGACGCCGAACACTGAAGCTTTCTTT. Protein: CASSRLTWTPNTEAFF.

The chain carries TRBV7-9 and TRBJ1-1, with 7 nucleotides matching TRBD1. Per the germline V gene, CDR1 is SEHNR and CDR2 is FQNEAQ (reference sequence). The CDR3 is 15 residues long. J was trimmed by 5 bases and V by 4 bases; bases with no gene match: 10. CDR3 protein: CASSSQGMVRTEAFF. The CDR3 coding sequence is TGTGCCAGCAGCTCACAGGGGATGGTGCGGACTGAAGCTTTCTTT.

This clone was observed a few times. The chain employs TRBV7-6 and TRBJ2-3, with 10 bases fitting TRBD2. CDR1 SGHVS and CDR2 FNYEAQ come from the germline V gene. Trimming removed 5 bases from V and 5 bases from J; junction bases left unmatched: 7. CDR3 length: 15 residues. CDR3 DNA sequence: TGTGCCAGCAGCACCGGACTAGCGGAAAAAGATACGCAGTATTTT. It encodes CASSTGLAEKDTQYF. The full variable domain, in which reference TRBV7-6 and TRBJ2-3 provide the parts outside the CDR3, is GAGVSQSPRYKVTKRGQDVALRCDPISGHVSLYWYRQALGQGPEFLTYFNYEAQQDKSGLPNDRFSAERPEGSISTLTIQRTEQRDSAMYRCASSTGLAEKDTQYFGPGTRLTVL.